Listed below are T cell receptor beta chains from one sample, sequenced in a study of blood T cell repertoires in COVID-19. TCRdb keeps only in-frame clones here, not all; method: immunoSEQ multiplex PCR. The table has 90,000 to 120,000 clones, 69% seen once. Sequences were obtained from peripheral blood. The receptors derive from a man at least 80 years old with acute or convalescent COVID-19. The CDR3 runs from the conserved cysteine through the conserved F or W. D genes are given only for firm matches. Only part of the rows carry a size: once, few, many, or a class if the clone is expanded.

clone_size	d_call	v_call	j_call	cdr3_aa	cdr3_nt
-	-	TRBV24-1	TRBJ1-2	CATSDFPDYGYTF	TGTGCCACCAGTGATTTCCCAGACTATGGCTACACCTTC
-	TRBD1	TRBV25-1	TRBJ2-4	CASSPNRDRANIQYF	TGTGCCAGCAGTCCAAACCGGGACAGGGCAAACATTCAGTACTTC
-	TRBD2	TRBV25-1	TRBJ2-1	CASSAREGLAGGPSEQFF	TGTGCCAGCAGTGCGAGAGAGGGACTAGCGGGAGGGCCGAGTGAGCAGTTCTTC
-	-	TRBV27	TRBJ2-3	CASGASSSTDTQYF	TGTGCCAGCGGTGCGTCTAGCAGCACAGATACGCAGTATTTT
-	-	TRBV7-9	TRBJ2-7	CASSPYGKGDYEQYF	TGTGCCAGCAGCCCCTATGGGAAGGGGGATTACGAGCAGTACTTC
-	-	TRBV6-6	TRBJ1-1	CASSYSSPETEAFF	TGTGCCAGCAGTTACTCGTCCCCGGAGACTGAAGCTTTCTTT
-	TRBD1	TRBV5-6	TRBJ2-5	CASSLGPGGEETQYF	TGTGCCAGCAGCTTGGGGCCAGGGGGCGAAGAGACCCAGTACTTC
once	TRBD1	TRBV29-1	TRBJ1-4	CSVAGTGGEKLFF	TGCAGCGTTGCCGGGACAGGGGGCGAAAAACTGTTTTTT
-	TRBD2	TRBV27	TRBJ2-7	CASSTSGAYEQYF	TGTGCCAGCAGTACTAGCGGCGCCTACGAGCAGTACTTC
once	TRBD1	TRBV5-4	TRBJ2-3	CASSLGQGPTDTQYF	TGTGCCAGCAGCTTGGGACAGGGGCCCACAGATACGCAGTATTTT
-	-	TRBV11-1	TRBJ2-7	CASSFLGSYEQYF	TGTGCCAGCAGCTTTCTAGGCTCCTACGAGCAGTACTTC
-	TRBD2	TRBV9	TRBJ2-1	CASSVRAGGEYNEQFF	TGTGCCAGCAGCGTACGAGCGGGGGGGGAATACAATGAGCAGTTCTTC
once	-	TRBV28	TRBJ2-2	CASSLFSGELFF	TGTGCCAGCAGTTTATTTTCAGGGGAGCTGTTTTTT
-	TRBD2	TRBV10-2	TRBJ2-7	CATKLAEGQYF	TGCGCCACCAAACTAGCGGAGGGACAGTACTTC
few	-	TRBV10-3	TRBJ2-5	CAISGREQAETQYF	TGTGCCATCAGTGGCCGGGAGCAGGCCGAGACCCAGTACTTC
-	TRBD1	TRBV11-2	TRBJ1-3	CASNPGTVSGNTIYF	TGTGCCAGCAACCCCGGGACAGTCTCTGGAAACACCATATATTTT
once	-	TRBV12-3/TRBV12-4	TRBJ1-2	CASGGTYYGYTF	TGTGCCAGCGGGGGGACCTACTATGGCTACACCTTC
-	-	TRBV5-1	TRBJ1-6	CASSFQGERSPLHF	TGCGCCAGCAGCTTTCAGGGCGAGCGTTCACCCCTCCACTTT
-	TRBD2	TRBV29-1	TRBJ2-7	CSALSGSNSYEQYF	TGCAGCGCCCTTAGCGGGAGCAATTCCTACGAGCAGTACTTC
-	-	TRBV20-1	TRBJ2-7	CSASYYEQYF	TGCAGTGCTAGTTACTACGAGCAGTACTTC
few	-	TRBV5-5	TRBJ2-7	CASSLPPEQYF	TGTGCCAGCAGCTTGCCTCCCGAGCAGTACTTC
many	TRBD2	TRBV27	TRBJ2-7	CASSSSASGIYEQYF	TGTGCCAGCAGTTCGTCCGCTAGCGGGATCTACGAGCAGTACTTC
-	TRBD2	TRBV19	TRBJ2-3	CASSIKSAGADTQYF	TGTGCCAGTAGTATAAAGTCGGCGGGGGCAGATACGCAGTATTTT
few	TRBD1	TRBV28	TRBJ1-2	CASSARTGGLVISYTF	TGTGCCAGCAGTGCAAGGACAGGGGGCCTTGTTATTAGCTACACCTTC
few	TRBD1	TRBV28	TRBJ1-5	CASRQGIAPQHF	TGTGCCAGCCGACAGGGGATCGCGCCCCAGCATTTT
-	TRBD1	TRBV18	TRBJ1-1	CASSPGQGMTNTEAFF	TGTGCCAGCTCACCCGGACAGGGAATGACTAACACTGAAGCTTTCTTT
-	-	TRBV9	TRBJ1-3	CASSVEAAGNTIYF	TGTGCCAGCAGCGTAGAAGCCGCGGGAAACACCATATATTTT
few	-	TRBV29-1	TRBJ1-5	CSVVVGGGNQPQHF	TGCAGCGTTGTGGTCGGGGGTGGCAATCAGCCCCAGCATTTT
-	TRBD2	TRBV27	TRBJ2-1	CASSLVRLAGRNEQFF	TGTGCCAGCAGTTTGGTGAGACTAGCGGGTAGAAATGAGCAGTTCTTC
-	-	TRBV16	TRBJ2-7	CASSQWRDAYEQYF	TGTGCCAGCAGCCAGTGGAGGGACGCCTACGAGCAGTACTTC
few	TRBD1	TRBV5-1	TRBJ2-2	CASSSTGGGTGELFF	TGCGCCAGCAGCTCGACAGGGGGTGGAACCGGGGAGCTGTTTTTT
-	-	TRBV2	TRBJ2-7	CASSVAKGYYEQYF	TGTGCCAGCAGTGTTGCCAAGGGGTATTACGAGCAGTACTTC
-	-	TRBV6-5	TRBJ1-4	CASSSPGEKLFF	TGTGCCAGCAGTTCCCCAGGTGAAAAACTGTTTTTT
-	-	TRBV6-2/TRBV6-3	TRBJ1-6	CASSPGSGNSPLHF	TGTGCCAGCAGTCCGGGGAGCGGGAATTCACCCCTCCACTTT
-	TRBD2	TRBV7-8	TRBJ2-7	CASSLELAGAGEQYF	TGTGCCAGCAGCTTAGAGTTAGCGGGAGCAGGCGAGCAGTACTTC
few	TRBD1	TRBV28	TRBJ2-3	CASSAWDRGGTDTQYF	TGTGCCAGCAGTGCCTGGGACAGGGGAGGCACAGATACGCAGTATTTT
-	-	TRBV6-5	TRBJ2-7	CASREGAYEQYF	TGTGCCAGCAGAGAGGGGGCCTACGAGCAGTACTTC
-	-	TRBV10-3	TRBJ1-1	CAIKGQPRYTEAFF	TGTGCCATCAAGGGACAACCACGGTACACTGAAGCTTTCTTT
-	TRBD1	TRBV7-9	TRBJ1-3	CASSLGQGNRNTIYF	TGTGCCAGCAGCTTGGGACAGGGGAATAGAAACACCATATATTTT
-	-	TRBV30	TRBJ1-5	CACSENSNQPQHF	TGTGCCTGCTCCGAGAATAGCAATCAGCCCCAGCATTTT
-	-	TRBV7-2	TRBJ2-5	CASSPTKETQYF	TGTGCCAGCAGCCCGACTAAAGAGACCCAGTACTTC
-	TRBD2	TRBV30	TRBJ2-1	CAWSVGLRNEQFF	TGTGCCTGGAGTGTGGGACTAAGGAATGAGCAGTTCTTC